Each of the 32 T cell receptor beta chains below was sequenced from the same sample in a study of T cells in Graves' hyperthyroidism and ophthalmopathy (dated by TCRdb to about 2019). The library was generated by multiplex PCR. For sequencing, an Illumina HiSeq 2000 was employed. The TCR beta CDR3 regions were amplified from RNA transcripts. A first-round RT-PCR of the TCR CDR3 used the HTBI primer set with the Qiagen OneStep RT-PCR kit. In TCRdb, the public reads were trimmed at Q25 with fastp and aligned with MiXCR, with productive beta chains retained. CDR3 protein duplicates are merged, each entry listing the most common genes and DNA. The sample table records around 420,000 distinct CDR3 sequences; about 15% of these occur just once. Together, the top ten hold 11% to 15% of the sample. Sequencing was carried out using blood. These receptors all come from a woman aged 18-30 years with Graves' hyperthyroidism.

This clonotype was counted at least ten times. The rearrangement uses TRBV3-1 and TRBJ2-4; 8 bases align to TRBD2. This CDR3 spans 17 amino acids. CDR1 is LGHDT, CDR2 YNNKEL, per germline (reference sequence). J gave up 9 bases and V 1 base, and 14 bases lay outside the gene matches. The CDR3 region is CASSQVLPTSDRSIQYF. CDR3 nucleotides: TGTGCCAGCAGCCAAGTTTTGCCGACTAGCGACAGGAGCATTCAGTACTTC.

This clonotype came up many times. This sequence joins TRBV28 and TRBJ2-5; TRBD2 is a possible D gene (5 bases). CDR3 length equals 16 residues. Trimming took off 8 bases at V and 1 base at J, with 20 bases between the two ends. Germline CDR1 is MDHEN and CDR2 is SYDVKM. The CDR3 sequence is CASSSQGSAAQETQYF. CDR3 sequence (DNA): TGTGCCAGCTCTTCCCAAGGTAGCGCGGCCCAAGAGACCCAGTACTTC.

There are many counts of this clonotype. This chain uses TRBV7-9 with TRBJ2-5; unclear D gene. V was pared by 7 bases and J by 5 bases, with 8 bases between. This CDR3 region has 11 residues. CDR1 and CDR2 (germline): SEHNR, FQNEAQ (reference sequence). The CDR3 reads CASTDGETQYF. CDR3 coding DNA: TGTGCCAGCACCGATGGGGAGACCCAGTACTTC. Using reference TRBV7-9 and TRBJ2-5 for the parts outside the CDR3, the full variable domain is DTGVSQNPRHKITKRGQNVTFRCDPISEHNRLYWYRQTLGQGPEFLTYFQNEAQLEKSRLLSDRFSAERPKGSFSTLEIQRTEQGDSAMYLCASTDGETQYFGPGTRLLVL.

This chain uses TRBV25-1 with TRBJ2-5; the D gene is possibly TRBD1 (6 bases). Germline-derived CDR1 and CDR2 are MGHDK and SYGVNS. The CDR3 is made up of 17 amino acids. Trimming took 1 base from V and 1 from J, leaving 16 bases between them. The CDR3 DNA reads as TGTGCCAGCAGTGAATCAACAGGGATCCGAAGCCAAGAGACCCAGTACTTC. Translation: CASSESTGIRSQETQYF.

This clonotype was recorded many times. This chain joins TRBV2 and TRBJ1-4, with D unclear. The V end was cut by 0 bases, the J end by 2 bases, with 7 bases between. CDR3 length equals 15 residues. The germline CDR1 and CDR2 sequences are SNHLY and FYNNEI. The CDR3 region has the DNA TGTGCCAGCAGTGAAGCGCTAGGGACTAATGAAAAACTGTTTTTT. It translates to CASSEALGTNEKLFF.

This clonotype has ten or more counts. The chain carries TRBV6-1 and TRBJ2-1, with TRBD2 matching over 11 bases. V dropped 5 bases and J dropped 10; count of bases not matched to a gene: 7. This CDR3 spans 14 amino acids. The germline V gene encodes CDR1 MNHNS and CDR2 SASEGT. The CDR3 DNA is TGTGCCAGCAGTCTCACTAGCGGGAGACGGGAGCAGTTCTTC. This sequence encodes CASSLTSGRREQFF.

This clonotype was counted between two and nine times. This sequence joins TRBV6-2 or TRBV6-3 and TRBJ2-7, with TRBD2 identical over 7 bases. V gave up 0 bases and J gave up 5 bases; unmatched junction bases: 1. Germline V gives CDR1 MNHEY, CDR2 SVGEGT. This CDR3 has 13 residues. The CDR3 is CASSYSAGDEQYF. The DNA of the CDR3 is TGTGCCAGCAGTTACTCGGCGGGAGACGAGCAGTACTTC.

This clonotype was counted at least ten times. The chain employs TRBV5-1 and TRBJ2-1, with 9 bases that match TRBD2. The germline V gene encodes CDR1 SGHRS and CDR2 YFSETQ. The CDR3 extends over 17 amino acids. The trim removed 3 bases at V and 6 bases at J, leaving 13 bases unmatched. CDR3 bases: TGCGCCAGCAGCTCTGGACAGCCGGGACTAGCAAGCAATGAGCAGTTCTTC. Translation: CASSSGQPGLASNEQFF. Full variable domain (outside the CDR3, taken from reference TRBV5-1 and TRBJ2-1): KAGVTQTPRYLIKTRGQQVTLSCSPISGHRSVSWYQQTPGQGLQFLFEYFSETQRNKGNFPGRFSGRQFSNSRSEMNVSTLELGDSALYLCASSSGQPGLASNEQFFGPGTRLTVL.

This clonotype was detected many times. The rearrangement uses TRBV29-1 and TRBJ1-1; TRBD1 might be the D (5 bases). The germline V gene encodes CDR1 SQVTM and CDR2 ANQGSEA. V lost 7 bases to trimming and J lost 7 bases, with 10 bases between them. The CDR3 is made up of 10 amino acids. CDR3 in amino acids: CSARQIEAFF. In nucleotides, the CDR3 is TGCAGCGCTAGACAGATTGAAGCTTTCTTT.

At least ten counts were recorded for this clonotype. This sequence joins TRBV28 and TRBJ2-3; a possible D gene is TRBD2 (6 bases). Trimming took 8 bases from V and 8 from J, leaving 11 bases between them. Germline assignment: CDR1 MDHEN and CDR2 SYDVKM. The CDR3 contains 11 residues. This CDR3 reads CASVAGITQYF. In nucleotides, the CDR3 is TGTGCCAGCGTCGCGGGGATTACGCAGTATTTT.

This clonotype was seen a few times. This rearrangement joins TRBV5-5 to TRBJ2-7; D is unclear. There are 17 residues in the CDR3. Per germline, CDR1 SGHKS and CDR2 YYEKEE (reference sequence). V shed 4 bases and J shed 2 bases, with 22 bases lying between them. CDR3 residues: CASSIINWSSAPYEQYF. In nucleotides, the CDR3 is TGTGCCAGCAGCATAATAAACTGGTCTAGTGCCCCCTACGAGCAGTACTTC.

This clonotype was seen many times. V gene TRBV20-1 combines with J gene TRBJ2-2; 7 positions agree with TRBD2. CDR3 length: 16 residues. Germline loops: CDR1 DFQATT, CDR2 SNEGSKA (reference sequence). V trimming: 1 base; J trimming: 2 bases; junction bases outside the gene matches: 7. CDR3 amino acids: CSARGLGGVNTGELFF. The CDR3 DNA reads as TGCAGTGCTAGAGGCCTGGGGGGGGTAAACACCGGGGAGCTGTTTTTT.

This clonotype occurred many times. The CDR3 region is CASSLTTSSSSYNEQFF. DNA of the CDR3: TGTGCCAGCAGCTTAACTACTAGCTCGAGCTCCTACAATGAGCAGTTCTTC. The gene calls are TRBV7-3 and TRBJ2-1, with D perhaps TRBD2 (6 bases). This CDR3 is 17 amino acids long. V dropped 0 bases and J dropped 0 bases, with 12 bases sitting between them. In germline, CDR1 is SGHTA, CDR2 FQGTGA.

In its sample, this clonotype was seen a few times. The chain links TRBV11-2 to TRBJ2-7; 10 bases map to TRBD1. The length of the CDR3 is 17 residues. V lost 6 bases to trimming and J lost 4 bases; unmatched junction nucleotides: 15. Germline V gene data show CDR1 as SGHAT and CDR2 as FQNNGV. This chain's CDR3 is CASRKLAIAGQGYEQYF. The CDR3, as DNA: TGTGCCAGCAGAAAACTGGCCATAGCGGGACAGGGGTACGAGCAGTACTTC. Filled out from reference TRBV11-2 and TRBJ2-7, the complete variable domain reads EAGVAQSPRYKIIEKRQSVAFWCNPISGHATLYWYQQILGQGPKLLIQFQNNGVVDDSQLPKDRFSAERLKGVDSTLKIQPAKLEDSAVYLCASRKLAIAGQGYEQYFGPGTRLTVT.

The sample holds many counts of this clonotype. The chain employs TRBV2 and TRBJ2-7; tentative D call: TRBD1 (5 bases). Trimming stripped 4 bases from V and 2 bases from J, with 9 bases between. The germline V gene has CDR1 SNHLY and CDR2 FYNNEI. This CDR3 spans 13 amino acids. CDR3: CASSGDRTYEQYF. The CDR3 coding sequence is TGTGCCAGCAGTGGCGACAGAACCTACGAGCAGTACTTC.

In its sample, this clonotype was seen a few times. V and J are TRBV19 and TRBJ1-6; D ambiguous. With 3 bases removed from V and 9 bases from J, the gap between germline ends came to 6 bases. CDR3 length: 12 amino acids. Germline lookup yields CDR1 LNHDA and CDR2 SQIVND (reference sequence). CDR3 sequence reads: CASSIGRSPLHF. CDR3 DNA: TGTGCCAGTAGTATCGGGCGTTCACCCCTCCACTTT.

This clonotype was seen at least ten times. V usage is TRBV2 and J usage is TRBJ1-1, with D perhaps TRBD1 (5 bases). V shed 6 bases and J shed 1 base, with 9 bases lying between them. Germline V lookup: CDR1 SNHLY, CDR2 FYNNEI. The CDR3 sequence is 13 residues long. The CDR3 protein is CASREQANTEAFF. The CDR3 nucleotides read TGTGCCAGCAGAGAACAGGCGAACACTGAAGCTTTCTTT.

This clonotype occurred a few times. The chain couples TRBV4-3 to TRBJ2-2; TRBD1 aligns across 7 bases. Germline CDR1 reads LGHNA; CDR2 reads YSLEER. Trimming cost V 1 base and J 5 bases; bases outside gene matches: 7. The CDR3 consists of 16 residues. The CDR3 loop reads CASSQASAGGTGELFF. CDR3 DNA: TGCGCCAGCAGCCAAGCTTCCGCAGGGGGAACCGGGGAGCTGTTTTTT.

The chain has TRBV4-1 and TRBJ1-1; 8 bases align to TRBD1. The CDR3 runs to 16 residues. Germline loops: CDR1 MGHRA, CDR2 YSYEKL. Trimming cost V 4 bases and J 2 bases; bases outside gene matches: 9. CDR3 in DNA: TGCGCCAGCAGCCGAGACCCGGACAGGGCAAACACTGAAGCTTTCTTT. Translated, it gives CASSRDPDRANTEAFF.

The chain employs TRBV6-5 and TRBJ2-3, with D unclear. This CDR3 is built from 15 residues. With 2 bases removed from V and 0 bases from J, the gap between germline ends came to 9 bases. Looked up from germline, CDR1 is MNHEY and CDR2 is SVGAGI. CDR3 loop: CASSYAISSTDTQYF. The CDR3 bases are TGTGCCAGCAGTTACGCAATTTCTAGCACAGATACGCAGTATTTT.

The chain employs TRBV20-1 and TRBJ1-1, with D unresolved. Germline CDR1 DFQATT, CDR2 SNEGSKA (reference sequence). Between the trimmed V and J ends, which lost 5 bases and 5 bases, there was a span of 12 bases. CDR3 length: 12 amino acids. The CDR3 is CSASPGRTEAFF. The CDR3, as DNA: TGCAGTGCTTCACCTGGGAGGACTGAAGCTTTCTTT.

The V gene is TRBV11-2, the J gene TRBJ1-4, with 10 bases lining up with TRBD1. The germline gives CDR1 SGHAT, CDR2 FQNNGV. This CDR3 is 14 amino acids long. The V segment lost 8 bases and the J segment 6 bases; nucleotides outside the gene matches: 6. Here the CDR3 reads CASGPGQGDEKLFF. CDR3 coding DNA: TGTGCCAGCGGCCCAGGACAGGGGGATGAAAAACTGTTTTTT.

This clonotype was counted many times. The chain carries TRBV5-1 and TRBJ2-2; 8 bases align to TRBD1. The CDR3 is made up of 14 amino acids. V trimming: 4 bases; J trimming: 6 bases; junction bases outside the gene matches: 5. CDR1 SGHRS and CDR2 YFSETQ come from the germline V gene. CDR3 loop: CASSRDRSAGELFF. CDR3 sequence (DNA): TGCGCCAGCAGCCGGGACAGGTCGGCCGGGGAGCTGTTTTTT.

The CDR3 loop is CASSSVTGAWTNEKLFF. The CDR3 coding sequence is TGTGCCAGCAGTTCAGTGACAGGGGCGTGGACTAATGAAAAACTGTTTTTT. The chain recombines TRBV12-3 or TRBV12-4 with TRBJ1-4; 8 nucleotides match TRBD1. V shed 4 bases, J shed 2 bases, and the junction held 9 bases outside the gene matches. This CDR3 spans 17 amino acids.

This clonotype was recorded at least ten times. This chain connects TRBV20-1 to TRBJ1-1; D remains unclear. Trimming removed 0 bases from V and 8 bases from J, with 10 bases in between. This CDR3 has 12 residues. Germline values: CDR1 DFQATT, CDR2 SNEGSKA (reference sequence). The CDR3 sequence is CSARDIRIEAFF. The CDR3 bases are TGCAGTGCTAGAGATATCAGGATCGAAGCTTTCTTT.

In its sample, this clonotype was seen many times. The chain recombines TRBV7-2 with TRBJ1-2; 9 bases are a match to TRBD1. This CDR3 spans 14 amino acids. Germline CDR1 reads SGHTA; CDR2 reads FQGNSA. J lost 8 bases, V lost 5 bases, and 9 bases had no gene match. The CDR3 region has the DNA TGTGCCAGCAGCATACCTGGGACAGGGCGCGGCTACACCTTC. Amino acid sequence: CASSIPGTGRGYTF.

This clonotype was seen a handful of times. The rearrangement joins TRBV19 to TRBJ1-5; D is undetermined. V lost 0 bases, J lost 4 bases, and 4 bases lay in between. The CDR3 loop spans 13 amino acids. Germline V gene sequence: CDR1 LNHDA, CDR2 SQIVND (reference sequence). The CDR3 DNA follows: TGTGCCAGTAGTATAGAAATGAATCAGCCCCAGCATTTT. Amino acids: CASSIEMNQPQHF.

This clonotype was seen repeatedly, ten times or more. The chain joins TRBV28 to TRBJ2-1; 10 nucleotides agree with TRBD1. The V gene end was trimmed by 5 bases and the J gene end by 3 bases; junction bases not matched to a gene: 7. Germline CDR1 and CDR2: MDHEN and SYDVKM. There are 16 residues in the CDR3. The CDR3 DNA is TGTGCCAGCAGTATAAGACAGGGGGCTCACTACAATGAGCAGTTCTTC. Its translation is CASSIRQGAHYNEQFF. Combining the CDR3 with reference TRBV28 and TRBJ2-1 gives the whole variable domain DVKVTQSSRYLVKRTGEKVFLECVQDMDHENMFWYRQDPGLGLRLIYFSYDVKMKEKGDIPEGYSVSREKKERFSLILESASTNQTSMYLCASSIRQGAHYNEQFFGPGTRLTVL.

V and J are TRBV12-3 or TRBV12-4 and TRBJ1-6, with D unresolved. The CDR3 covers 12 residues. V shed 5 bases and J shed 14 bases, with 13 bases lying between them. CDR3 sequence: CASSLSSKALHF. In DNA, the CDR3 is TGTGCCAGCAGTCTGAGCAGTAAGGCCCTCCACTTT.

This clonotype turned up a few times. J is TRBJ1-1 and V is TRBV5-5; TRBD1 might be the D (5 bases). Trimming cost V 4 bases and J 4 bases, with 11 bases left between them. In germline, CDR1 is SGHKS, CDR2 YYEKEE (reference sequence). CDR3 size: 13 residues. CDR3 coding DNA: TGTGCCAGCAGCCAGATAGGGGTCACTGAAGCTTTCTTT. It translates to CASSQIGVTEAFF.

This clonotype occurred many times. This sequence joins TRBV4-1 and TRBJ2-7; D is possibly TRBD1 or TRBD2 (5 bases each). CDR3 length: 16 residues. V was shortened by 2 bases and J by 1 base, with 15 bases between the two germline ends. Germline V CDR1 and CDR2: MGHRA, YSYEKL. CDR3 in amino acids: CASSQPGTPRSYEQYF. CDR3 nucleotide sequence: TGCGCCAGCAGCCAACCCGGGACCCCACGGTCCTACGAGCAGTACTTC.

This clonotype occurred a few times. The chain employs TRBV5-1 and TRBJ2-1; TRBD2 matches 11 bases. The CDR3 loop spans 16 amino acids. Trimming cost V 4 bases and J 3 bases; bases outside gene matches: 6. CDR1 is SGHRS, CDR2 YFSETQ, per germline. The CDR3 DNA reads TGCGCCAGCAGCCATATAGCGGGAGGGGACTACAATGAGCAGTTCTTC. Protein product: CASSHIAGGDYNEQFF.